The 16 T cell receptor beta chains presented below share a single source sample, sequenced in a study of vaccination and CD4 T cells after COVID-19. Sample treatment: roughly nine-day PBMC culture with coronavirus spike peptide pools or control peptides (ViraFEST assay). The unexposed donor provided CD4+ T cells, which were taken before the COVID-19 pandemic (2011-2018). Their antigen targets remain unknown. Cultured CD4+ T-cell DNA underwent Oncomine TCR Beta short-read sequencing. MiXCR, run by TCRdb on the PCR reads, gives a single entry per CDR3 protein. The sample yields approximately 9,500 distinct CDR3 sequences, about 44% seen once. The sequencing input was CD4+ T cells from blood, cultured in vitro. The receptors shown here come from a human donor in good health.

The CDR3 DNA reads TGTGCCAGCAGTTTAGTAGTGCGGGGAGGGCACACCGGGGAGCTGTTTTTT. It encodes CASSLVVRGGHTGELFF. This chain uses TRBV28 with TRBJ2-2, with 7 bases that match TRBD2. CDR3 size: 17 residues. V shed 2 bases and J 3 bases; nucleotides not matched to a gene: 9. Germline lookup yields CDR1 MDHEN and CDR2 SYDVKM.

The rearrangement links TRBV7-9 to TRBJ1-4, with unresolved D. The CDR3 sequence is 18 residues long. V shed 3 bases and J shed 8 bases, with 25 bases lying between them. CDR1 and CDR2 (germline): SEHNR, FQNEAQ (reference sequence). The CDR3 spells CASSFSSRRTGSDEKLFF. The DNA of the CDR3 is TGTGCCAGCAGCTTTAGTTCCCGTAGAACGGGGTCGGACGAAAAACTGTTTTTT.

The chain carries TRBV20-1 and TRBJ2-1; perhaps D is TRBD1 or TRBD2 (5 bases each). The J call may be in error: the DNA end matches TRBJ2-7 better. Per germline, CDR1 DFQATT and CDR2 SNEGSKA (reference sequence). This CDR3 comprises 15 residues. The chain's CDR3 is CSAPSGGSASREQYF. CDR3 nucleotide sequence: TGCAGTGCTCCCTCTGGGGGTAGCGCCTCTCGAGAGCAGTACTTC.

This clonotype was seen a single time. The rearrangement uses TRBV12-3 or TRBV12-4 and TRBJ2-1; D is possibly TRBD2 (5 bases). Trimming took off 7 bases at V and 2 bases at J, with 12 bases between the two ends. The CDR3 contains 14 residues. The CDR3 DNA reads as TGTGCCAGCATCGGGAACTCGGCCTACAATGAGCAGTTCTTC. Protein: CASIGNSAYNEQFF.

This clonotype was seen more than once but under ten times. The genes are TRBV15 and TRBJ1-4; D remains ambiguous. The CDR3 runs 15 residues. Germline V gene lookup returns CDR1 LNHNV and CDR2 YYDKDF (reference sequence). With 7 bases removed from V and 2 bases from J, the gap between germline ends came to 14 bases. The CDR3 loop reads CATIGSYLTNEKLFF. DNA for the CDR3: TGTGCCACCATAGGGTCTTACCTGACTAATGAAAAACTGTTTTTT.

The chain carries TRBV7-8 and TRBJ2-2, with D possibly matching TRBD1 (5 bases). With 7 bases removed from V and 1 base from J, the gap between germline ends came to 13 bases. Germline CDR1 reads SGHVS; CDR2 reads FQNEAQ. CDR3 size: 15 residues. In DNA, the CDR3 is TGTGCCAGCATTAAGACAGTTTTGAACACCGGGGAGCTGTTTTTT. Protein sequence: CASIKTVLNTGELFF.

The chain recombines TRBV6-1 with TRBJ2-7; 8 positions match TRBD1. The germline V gene encodes CDR1 MNHNS and CDR2 SASEGT. V trimming: 6 bases; J trimming: 3 bases; junction bases outside the gene matches: 10. CDR3 length: 15 amino acids. The CDR3 loop reads CASRDRDRINYEQYF. DNA of the CDR3: TGTGCCAGCAGGGACCGGGACAGGATAAACTACGAGCAGTACTTC.

The V and J genes are TRBV19 and TRBJ2-7; TRBD2 aligns across 9 bases. V shed 7 bases and J 2 bases; nucleotides not matched to a gene: 9. The CDR3 covers 15 residues. Germline V CDR1 and CDR2: LNHDA, SQIVND (reference sequence). CDR3 sequence reads: CASTVSGSFPYEQYF. CDR3 in DNA: TGTGCCAGTACCGTTAGCGGGAGCTTTCCCTACGAGCAGTACTTC. The full variable domain, with the rest looked up from reference TRBV19 and TRBJ2-7, is DGGITQSPKYLFRKEGQNVTLSCEQNLNHDAMYWYRQDPGQGLRLIYYSQIVNDFQKGDIAEGYSVSREKKESFPLTVTSAQKNPTAFYLCASTVSGSFPYEQYFGPGTRLTVT.

A few counts support this clonotype. The V and J genes are TRBV19 and TRBJ1-1; TRBD1 agrees at 7 bases. After removal of 3 bases from V and 0 bases from J, the junction contained 1 base not matched to a gene. The CDR3 spans 14 residues. CDR1 LNHDA and CDR2 SQIVND come from the germline V gene (reference sequence). In DNA form, the CDR3 reads TGTGCCAGTAGTATCCAGGGGGTGAACACTGAAGCTTTCTTT. Protein: CASSIQGVNTEAFF. Supplemented by reference TRBV19 and TRBJ1-1, the full variable domain reads DGGITQSPKYLFRKEGQNVTLSCEQNLNHDAMYWYRQDPGQGLRLIYYSQIVNDFQKGDIAEGYSVSREKKESFPLTVTSAQKNPTAFYLCASSIQGVNTEAFFGQGTRLTVV.

The chain is built from TRBV5-8 and TRBJ1-5; a possible D gene is TRBD1 (5 bases). The CDR3 spans 16 residues. Per germline, CDR1 SGHTS and CDR2 YDEGEE. V was pared by 0 bases and J by 2 bases, with 12 bases between. CDR3 in DNA: TGTGCCAGCAGCTTGGGACGAGGGGTGGGCAATCAGCCCCAGCATTTT. It translates to CASSLGRGVGNQPQHF.

The chain has TRBV7-2 and TRBJ2-7; D is unresolved. Germline V gene data show CDR1 as SGHTA and CDR2 as FQGNSA. The V and J ends lost 1 base and 9 bases respectively, with 10 bases between them. The CDR3 contains 12 residues. The CDR3 reads CASSLVGSGQYF. CDR3 sequence (DNA): TGTGCCAGCAGCTTAGTAGGGTCAGGGCAGTACTTC.

This clonotype was detected only once. The V and J genes are TRBV15 and TRBJ1-1; D remains ambiguous. The CDR3 covers 15 residues. The germline gives CDR1 LNHNV, CDR2 YYDKDF (reference sequence). V was pared by 0 bases and J by 1 base, with 9 bases between. The CDR3 region has the DNA TGTGCCACCAGCAGAGAGGGCGGAAAGAACACTGAAGCTTTCTTT. Translation gives CATSREGGKNTEAFF.

This clonotype has only a few counts. The chain joins TRBV28 to TRBJ2-3; 11 nucleotides align to TRBD2. V dropped 7 bases and J dropped 4; count of bases not matched to a gene: 7. The CDR3 spans 15 residues. Germline V gene sequence: CDR1 MDHEN, CDR2 SYDVKM. CDR3 protein: CASKDSGGAPDTQYF. The CDR3 coding sequence is TGTGCCAGCAAAGATAGCGGGGGGGCCCCAGATACGCAGTATTTT. Full variable domain (missing parts from reference TRBV28 and TRBJ2-3): DVKVTQSSRYLVKRTGEKVFLECVQDMDHENMFWYRQDPGLGLRLIYFSYDVKMKEKGDIPEGYSVSREKKERFSLILESASTNQTSMYLCASKDSGGAPDTQYFGPGTRLTVL.

This rearrangement joins TRBV25-1 to TRBJ2-7; 8 bases align to TRBD2. Germline CDR1 MGHDK, CDR2 SYGVNS. The CDR3 loop spans 13 amino acids. J lost 7 bases, V lost 7 bases, and 9 bases had no gene match. Here the CDR3 reads CASKRELLGEQYF. The CDR3 nucleotides are TGTGCCAGCAAGCGGGAGCTCTTGGGGGAGCAGTACTTC.

This clonotype appeared a few times. V is TRBV6-5 and J is TRBJ1-1; 9 bases match TRBD1. The CDR3 has 16 amino acids. V shed 2 bases and J 7 bases; nucleotides not matched to a gene: 11. Germline V lookup: CDR1 MNHEY, CDR2 SVGAGI. CDR3 loop: CASSYGGGQGFNEAFF. Here the CDR3 DNA reads TGTGCCAGCAGTTACGGGGGGGGACAGGGTTTCAATGAAGCTTTCTTT.

V usage is TRBV6-1 and J usage is TRBJ2-7, with 8 bases matching TRBD2. The germline V gene has CDR1 MNHNS and CDR2 SASEGT. The CDR3 covers 15 residues. V gave up 5 bases and J gave up 4 bases; unmatched junction bases: 10. The CDR3 reads CASSPTGLGQYEQYF. CDR3 nucleotide sequence: TGTGCCAGCAGTCCGACGGGACTAGGCCAATACGAGCAGTACTTC.